This TCR beta chain was retrieved from a study of cytomegalovirus exposure and HLA in healthy donors. Whole-study findings and limits: The authors enumerated over 150 TCR beta chains as linked to cytomegalovirus. According to an earlier analysis, most TCR beta V segments yielded productive rearrangements about 90% or about 30% of the time.

The CDR3 runs 15 residues. Germline CDR1 reads MGHRA; CDR2 reads YSYEKL. V dropped 1 base and J dropped 5 bases, with 14 bases sitting between them. A word on this clone: Its cognate antigen is unknown.

PCR amplification relied on 60 Vbeta primers (plus 13 Jbeta primers). Sequencing was performed with immunoSEQ multiplex PCR; in TCRdb, only in-frame clones are kept and a portion is missing. The sample includes 130,000 to 150,000 clones, over 75% of them seen just once. This TCR was recovered from a male donor in good health and CMV-seronegative. Sequencing was done on a sample of PBMCs. This sequence joins TRBV4-1 and TRBJ1-1, with D possibly matching TRBD1 (5 bases). CDR3 nucleotide sequence: TGCGCCAGCAGCCAAGGAGGAGGGGCAAGGACTGAAGCTTTCTTT. Protein product: CASSQGGGARTEAFF.